This section outlines one T cell receptor beta chain sequence together with its context. As yet, its antigen is unknown. This table comes from immunoSEQ multiplex PCR, and its TCRdb copy is limited to in-frame clones, with some not included. The sample comprises about 150,000 clones, over 85% of which are singletons, and less than 6.5% rests with the top ten. The sample originates from a study of T cell responses to AZD1222 COVID-19 vaccine. CDR1 is SGHRS, CDR2 YFSETQ, per germline. The CDR3 has 15 amino acids. Trimming pared 1 base from V and 0 bases from J, leaving 11 bases between. General observations from the study: Researchers took repertoire samples only after the peak T cell response had come. Clonal diversity may have been underestimated in mostly white British donors.

The sequencing used peripheral blood, collected on day 0 of AZD1222 vaccination. J is TRBJ2-7 and V is TRBV5-1; D possibly corresponds to TRBD2 (6 bases). This TCR was sampled from an adult in good health. The chain's CDR3 is CASSLTGRPSYEQYF. The CDR3 bases are TGCGCCAGCAGCTTGACGGGGAGGCCCTCCTACGAGCAGTACTTC.